A selection of T cell receptor beta chains follows, all from one sample in a study of blood T cell repertoires in COVID-19. Sequencing was performed with immunoSEQ multiplex PCR; in TCRdb, only in-frame clones are kept and a portion is missing. The sample carries around 92,000 clones, roughly nine tenths recorded once. The sample was peripheral blood. Receptor source: a woman aged 80 or over with active COVID-19. Both conserved end residues are part of each CDR3. Each record gives: V gene, clone size, D gene, J gene, CDR3 protein, CDR3 DNA. A D gene is named only where the DNA matches it firmly. Some rows have no size entry. The others give once, few or many, or a class for an expanded clone.

V gene: TRBV15
clone size: .
D gene: TRBD2
J gene: TRBJ2-1
CDR3 protein: CATSRSSGSGSEQFF
CDR3 DNA: TGTGCCACCAGCAGATCTAGCGGGAGCGGTAGTGAGCAGTTCTTC

V gene: TRBV29-1
clone size: once
D gene: TRBD2
J gene: TRBJ2-1
CDR3 protein: CSVVSSGRKDEQFF
CDR3 DNA: TGCAGCGTTGTTTCTAGCGGGAGAAAGGATGAGCAGTTCTTC

V gene: TRBV28
clone size: once
D gene: TRBD1
J gene: TRBJ2-1
CDR3 protein: CASIRSGQGNNEQFF
CDR3 DNA: TGTGCCAGCATTCGTTCGGGACAGGGCAACAATGAGCAGTTCTTC

V gene: TRBV15
clone size: .
D gene: .
J gene: TRBJ2-7
CDR3 protein: CATSSNTGTKGEQYF
CDR3 DNA: TGTGCCACCAGCAGTAACACCGGGACAAAAGGGGAGCAGTACTTC

V gene: TRBV6-2/TRBV6-3
clone size: once
D gene: TRBD2
J gene: TRBJ2-1
CDR3 protein: CASSSLAGLPYNEQFF
CDR3 DNA: TGTGCCAGCAGTTCACTAGCGGGTTTGCCCTACAATGAGCAGTTCTTC

V gene: TRBV19
clone size: .
D gene: TRBD1
J gene: TRBJ2-7
CDR3 protein: CASTVRGPELLNYEQYF
CDR3 DNA: TGTGCCAGTACCGTAAGGGGGCCCGAGCTACTGAACTACGAGCAGTACTTC

V gene: TRBV28
clone size: .
D gene: TRBD1
J gene: TRBJ2-7
CDR3 protein: CASSPRQGYSTEQYF
CDR3 DNA: TGTGCCAGCAGTCCCCGACAGGGTTATTCGACCGAGCAGTACTTC

V gene: TRBV5-4
clone size: .
D gene: TRBD1
J gene: TRBJ1-4
CDR3 protein: CASSWGGQGGEKLFF
CDR3 DNA: TGTGCCAGCAGCTGGGGTGGACAGGGAGGGGAAAAACTGTTTTTT

V gene: TRBV12-3/TRBV12-4
clone size: .
D gene: .
J gene: TRBJ2-7
CDR3 protein: CASSLLRGDEQYF
CDR3 DNA: TGTGCCAGCAGTTTGTTAAGGGGCGACGAGCAGTACTTC

V gene: TRBV12-3/TRBV12-4
clone size: .
D gene: TRBD2
J gene: TRBJ2-5
CDR3 protein: CASTLGGGETQYF
CDR3 DNA: TGTGCCAGCACCCTGGGGGGAGGGGAGACCCAGTACTTC

V gene: TRBV5-6
clone size: few
D gene: TRBD2
J gene: TRBJ2-3
CDR3 protein: CASSFGTKQYF
CDR3 DNA: TGTGCCAGCAGCTTCGGGACTAAGCAGTATTTT

V gene: TRBV11-2
clone size: .
D gene: .
J gene: TRBJ1-6
CDR3 protein: CASSRSGGWGGSPLHF
CDR3 DNA: TGTGCCAGCAGCCGAAGCGGGGGATGGGGAGGTTCACCCCTCCACTTT

V gene: TRBV28
clone size: .
D gene: TRBD2
J gene: TRBJ2-7
CDR3 protein: CASSFGLAGGYEQYF
CDR3 DNA: TGTGCCAGCAGTTTCGGACTAGCGGGAGGTTACGAGCAGTACTTC

V gene: TRBV7-2
clone size: .
D gene: .
J gene: TRBJ2-1
CDR3 protein: CASSVLFSEQFF
CDR3 DNA: TGTGCCAGCAGCGTCCTTTTCTCGGAGCAGTTCTTC

V gene: TRBV12-3/TRBV12-4
clone size: .
D gene: TRBD1
J gene: TRBJ1-2
CDR3 protein: CASRGTDYGYTF
CDR3 DNA: TGTGCCAGCAGGGGGACAGACTATGGCTACACCTTC

V gene: TRBV29-1
clone size: .
D gene: .
J gene: TRBJ2-1
CDR3 protein: CSVEGTPSSYNEQFF
CDR3 DNA: TGCAGCGTGGAAGGGACTCCGAGCTCCTACAATGAGCAGTTCTTC

V gene: TRBV5-1
clone size: .
D gene: .
J gene: TRBJ1-6
CDR3 protein: CASSPGLYEEPLHF
CDR3 DNA: TGCGCCAGCAGCCCGGGACTCTACGAGGAACCCCTCCACTTT

V gene: TRBV6-5
clone size: .
D gene: TRBD1
J gene: TRBJ2-2
CDR3 protein: CASRGQGNTGELFF
CDR3 DNA: TGTGCCAGCCGGGGACAGGGGAACACCGGGGAGCTGTTTTTT

V gene: TRBV4-2
clone size: .
D gene: TRBD2
J gene: TRBJ2-3
CDR3 protein: CASSQDWLAVGDTQYF
CDR3 DNA: TGTGCCAGCAGCCAAGATTGGCTAGCGGTGGGAGATACGCAGTATTTT

V gene: TRBV6-2/TRBV6-3
clone size: .
D gene: TRBD1
J gene: TRBJ2-4
CDR3 protein: CASSGTGTPIQYF
CDR3 DNA: TGTGCCAGCAGTGGGACAGGGACCCCTATTCAGTACTTC

V gene: TRBV29-1
clone size: .
D gene: .
J gene: TRBJ2-3
CDR3 protein: CSVRSSTDTQYF
CDR3 DNA: TGCAGCGTTCGTTCTAGCACAGATACGCAGTATTTT

V gene: TRBV4-2
clone size: .
D gene: TRBD2
J gene: TRBJ2-2
CDR3 protein: CASSQDGPRSGRARHTGELFF
CDR3 DNA: TGTGCCAGCAGCCAAGATGGTCCTCGTAGCGGGAGGGCCCGACACACCGGGGAGCTGTTTTTT

V gene: TRBV5-1
clone size: .
D gene: TRBD2
J gene: TRBJ2-3
CDR3 protein: CASKAGGDTDTQYF
CDR3 DNA: TGCGCCAGCAAGGCGGGAGGGGACACAGATACGCAGTATTTT

V gene: TRBV5-1
clone size: few
D gene: TRBD1
J gene: TRBJ1-6
CDR3 protein: CASSPGQGAYSPLHF
CDR3 DNA: TGCGCCAGCAGCCCGGGACAGGGGGCTTATTCACCCCTCCACTTT

V gene: TRBV6-5
clone size: .
D gene: .
J gene: TRBJ1-2
CDR3 protein: CASSYQGGYTF
CDR3 DNA: TGTGCCAGCAGTTACCAGGGTGGCTACACCTTC

V gene: TRBV9
clone size: .
D gene: TRBD2
J gene: TRBJ2-7
CDR3 protein: CASSVSGTSYEQYF
CDR3 DNA: TGTGCCAGCAGTGTTAGCGGGACCTCCTACGAGCAGTACTTC

V gene: TRBV7-2
clone size: .
D gene: .
J gene: TRBJ1-4
CDR3 protein: CASSLFSSEKLFF
CDR3 DNA: TGTGCCAGCAGCCTATTTAGCTCGGAAAAACTGTTTTTT

V gene: TRBV5-1
clone size: .
D gene: .
J gene: TRBJ2-3
CDR3 protein: CASSLSSGGTDTQYF
CDR3 DNA: TGCGCCAGCAGCTTGTCTTCAGGGGGCACAGATACGCAGTATTTT

V gene: TRBV28
clone size: .
D gene: TRBD1
J gene: TRBJ2-6
CDR3 protein: CASSFLGQGPSGANVLTF
CDR3 DNA: TGTGCCAGCAGTTTTTTGGGACAGGGGCCCTCTGGGGCCAACGTCCTGACTTTC

V gene: TRBV5-1
clone size: .
D gene: .
J gene: TRBJ2-1
CDR3 protein: CASSLAYGSYNEQFF
CDR3 DNA: TGCGCCAGCAGCTTGGCATACGGGAGTTACAATGAGCAGTTCTTC

V gene: TRBV10-3
clone size: .
D gene: TRBD1
J gene: TRBJ2-7
CDR3 protein: CATGRDRGREQYF
CDR3 DNA: TGTGCCACAGGCCGGGACAGGGGCCGCGAGCAGTACTTC

V gene: TRBV18
clone size: .
D gene: .
J gene: TRBJ2-2
CDR3 protein: CASSPSAADTGELFF
CDR3 DNA: TGTGCCAGCTCACCATCGGCTGCGGATACCGGGGAGCTGTTTTTT

V gene: TRBV6-4
clone size: .
D gene: .
J gene: TRBJ1-1
CDR3 protein: CASSEHRNTEAFF
CDR3 DNA: TGTGCCAGCAGTGAACACAGGAACACTGAAGCTTTCTTT

V gene: TRBV3-1/TRBV3-2
clone size: .
D gene: TRBD2
J gene: TRBJ2-3
CDR3 protein: CASSQDLGRASGRSDTQYF
CDR3 DNA: TGTGCCAGCAGCCAAGATCTAGGGAGGGCTAGCGGGAGGTCAGATACGCAGTATTTT

V gene: TRBV5-1
clone size: .
D gene: TRBD1
J gene: TRBJ2-6
CDR3 protein: CASSDWTGGDGANVLTF
CDR3 DNA: TGCGCCAGCAGCGACTGGACAGGGGGTGATGGGGCCAACGTCCTGACTTTC